Presented here are 31 T cell receptor beta chains from one specimen sequenced in a study of blood T cell repertoires in COVID-19. Clones were sequenced by immunoSEQ multiplex PCR, and TCRdb holds only the in-frame ones, with some missing. The repertoire holds 170,000 or so clones, approximately 88% seen once, with about 7% in the top ten. Sequencing used peripheral blood. The receptor source for this set is a woman in her thirties or forties with COVID-19, enrolled during active disease.

This chain links TRBV11-2 with TRBJ1-2, with D maybe TRBD1 (5 bases). V shed 5 bases and J shed 5 bases, with 12 bases lying between them. The CDR3 runs to 13 residues. The germline V gene has CDR1 SGHAT and CDR2 FQNNGV. The CDR3 loop reads CASSSVQAYGYTF. The CDR3 coding sequence is TGTGCCAGCAGCAGCGTACAGGCTTATGGCTACACCTTC.

The CDR3 region is CASSLAGPRGYTF. CDR3 sequence (DNA): TGTGCCAGCAGCTTGGCTGGTCCGCGGGGCTACACCTTC. The gene calls are TRBV5-4 and TRBJ1-2, with D unclear. Germline values: CDR1 SGHNT, CDR2 YYREEE (reference sequence). Trimming shortened V by 0 bases and J by 8 bases, and 11 bases separated the two germline ends. This CDR3 spans 13 amino acids.

The chain couples TRBV7-2 to TRBJ2-7, with 7 bases fitting TRBD2. The CDR3 is made up of 15 amino acids. Germline CDR1 reads SGHTA; CDR2 reads FQGNSA. V was clipped by 5 bases and J by 3 bases; unmatched bases: 10. CDR3 region: CASSAWGGVNYEQYF. CDR3 coding DNA: TGTGCCAGCAGCGCATGGGGGGGAGTAAACTACGAGCAGTACTTC.

The chain recombines TRBV7-9 with TRBJ1-2; TRBD1 matches 8 bases. V lost 1 base and J lost 5; bases outside the gene matches: 3. This CDR3 region has 14 residues. Germline V gene lookup returns CDR1 SEHNR and CDR2 FQNEAQ (reference sequence). The CDR3 sequence is CASSLGQGWYGYTF. The CDR3 region has the DNA TGTGCCAGCAGCTTAGGACAGGGGTGGTATGGCTACACCTTC.

This CDR3 is CASGFRRGTSDEQYF. The CDR3 nucleotides read TGTGCTAGTGGTTTCCGGCGAGGGACTAGCGACGAGCAGTACTTC. The chain has TRBV12-5 and TRBJ2-7, with 10 bases that match TRBD2. The J segment lost 5 bases and the V segment lost 3 bases, leaving 7 bases of the junction unmatched. Germline V gene sequence: CDR1 LGHNT, CDR2 FRNRAP. This CDR3 is 15 amino acids long. The full variable domain, its missing parts supplied by reference TRBV12-5 and TRBJ2-7, is DARVTQTPRHKVTEMGQEVTMRCQPILGHNTVFWYRQTMMQGLELLAYFRNRAPLDDSGMPKDRFSAEMPDATLATLKIQPSEPRDSAVYFCASGFRRGTSDEQYFGPGTRLTVT.

V usage is TRBV2 and J usage is TRBJ1-1; D unresolved. The CDR3 covers 13 residues. Germline lookup yields CDR1 SNHLY and CDR2 FYNNEI. V dropped 6 bases and J dropped 3 bases, with 11 bases sitting between them. The CDR3 nucleotides read TGTGCCAGCAGCCCGACCCGGGACACTGAAGCTTTCTTT. This translates into CASSPTRDTEAFF.

The CDR3, as DNA: TGTGCCAGCAGTCCCCCCCGACTAGCGGAGGTTTACAATGAGCAGTTCTTC. It specifies CASSPPRLAEVYNEQFF. The rearrangement uses TRBV28 and TRBJ2-1, with TRBD2 identical over 9 bases. The CDR3 runs 17 residues. V dropped 5 bases and J dropped 4; count of bases not matched to a gene: 12. The germline CDR1 and CDR2 sequences are MDHEN and SYDVKM. Filled out from reference TRBV28 and TRBJ2-1, the complete variable domain reads DVKVTQSSRYLVKRTGEKVFLECVQDMDHENMFWYRQDPGLGLRLIYFSYDVKMKEKGDIPEGYSVSREKKERFSLILESASTNQTSMYLCASSPPRLAEVYNEQFFGPGTRLTVL.

This clone was seen at least ten times. The rearrangement joins TRBV4-1 to TRBJ1-1, with TRBD1 as a possible D gene (5 bases). The V end lost 4 bases, the J end lost 1 base, and 16 bases lay between the germline ends. Per the germline V gene, CDR1 is MGHRA and CDR2 is YSYEKL. The CDR3 is 16 residues long. In nucleotides, the CDR3 is TGCGCCAGCAGCCCCTCACCGGGGGTTAGGAACACTGAAGCTTTCTTT. This translates into CASSPSPGVRNTEAFF.

J is TRBJ1-2 and V is TRBV27; D is perhaps TRBD1 (5 bases). The CDR3 loop spans 13 amino acids. Trimming stripped 2 bases from V and 8 bases from J, with 12 bases between. Germline V CDR1 and CDR2: MNHEY, SMNVEV (reference sequence). CDR3 sequence (DNA): TGTGCCAGCAGTTTAGGGGCAGGGTCCGGCTACACCTTC. It specifies CASSLGAGSGYTF.

V usage is TRBV24-1 and J usage is TRBJ1-2; 7 nucleotides match TRBD1. The CDR3 covers 16 residues. The germline CDR1 and CDR2 sequences are KGHDR and SFDVKD. J was trimmed by 8 bases and V by 3 bases; bases with no gene match: 14. The CDR3 reads CATSDGTAPGIEGYTF. The CDR3 DNA is TGTGCCACCAGTGATGGGACAGCTCCGGGGATAGAGGGCTACACCTTC.

The V and J genes are TRBV27 and TRBJ1-2; the D is unclear. From germline, CDR1 is MNHEY and CDR2 SMNVEV (reference sequence). The ends were cut back, 8 bases at V and 5 bases at J, with 9 bases in the middle. This CDR3 is 11 amino acids long. DNA of the CDR3: TGTGCCAGCGGAGCGGGGTATGGCTACACCTTC. This gives the protein CASGAGYGYTF.

The CDR3: CAISDLSGTGGNQPQHF. Here the CDR3 DNA reads TGTGCCATCAGTGACCTATCCGGGACAGGGGGCAATCAGCCCCAGCATTTT. The chain couples TRBV10-3 to TRBJ1-5, with TRBD1 matching 10 bases. V trimming: 3 bases; J trimming: 2 bases; junction bases outside the gene matches: 7. Germline V lookup: CDR1 ENHRY, CDR2 SYGVKD. CDR3 length: 17 residues.

This chain joins TRBV28 and TRBJ1-6; D unclear. This CDR3 contains 14 residues. The germline gives CDR1 MDHEN, CDR2 SYDVKM. V was trimmed by 7 bases and J by 5 bases, leaving 12 bases between them. The DNA of the CDR3 is TGTGCCAGCAAAAATGGCGGCAATAATTCACCCCTCCACTTT. Translating gives CASKNGGNNSPLHF. Looking up the rest from reference TRBV28 and TRBJ1-6 gives the full variable domain: DVKVTQSSRYLVKRTGEKVFLECVQDMDHENMFWYRQDPGLGLRLIYFSYDVKMKEKGDIPEGYSVSREKKERFSLILESASTNQTSMYLCASKNGGNNSPLHFGNGTRLTVT.

V and J are TRBV9 and TRBJ2-3; D gene ambiguous. From germline, CDR1 is SGDLS and CDR2 YYNGEE. V was clipped by 4 bases and J by 4 bases, with 10 bases between them. The CDR3 loop spans 13 amino acids. Written as DNA, the CDR3 is TGTGCCAGCAGCCCCGACTTACCAGATACGCAGTATTTT. This translates into CASSPDLPDTQYF.

V and J are TRBV14 and TRBJ1-4, with 7 bases aligning to TRBD1. Unmatched junction bases numbered 7, after V lost 4 bases and J lost 5 bases. Looked up from germline, CDR1 is SGHDN and CDR2 is FVKESK. CDR3 length: 15 amino acids. The CDR3 region has the DNA TGTGCCAGCAGCCCTCAGAGGGGGCGGAATGAAAAACTGTTTTTT. Translation gives CASSPQRGRNEKLFF.

The chain combines TRBV5-5 with TRBJ1-3; unclear D gene. The CDR3 runs 15 residues. Trimming took off 2 bases at V and 8 bases at J, with 17 bases between the two ends. The germline CDR1 and CDR2 sequences are SGHKS and YYEKEE (reference sequence). This chain's CDR3 is CASSFWNTPEDTIYF. CDR3 in DNA: TGTGCCAGCAGCTTTTGGAACACCCCTGAGGACACCATATATTTT.

The J gene is TRBJ1-2, the V gene TRBV19; D may be TRBD1 (5 bases). CDR3 length: 14 residues. Germline V gives CDR1 LNHDA, CDR2 SQIVND (reference sequence). The V end lost 5 bases, the J end lost 1 base, and 11 bases lay between the germline ends. This CDR3 reads CASSAETVNYGYTF. CDR3 nucleotides: TGTGCCAGTAGTGCTGAGACAGTTAACTATGGCTACACCTTC.

The rearrangement links TRBV7-9 to TRBJ1-5, with D possibly being TRBD1 (5 bases). Germline V lookup: CDR1 SEHNR, CDR2 FQNEAQ (reference sequence). Trimming took 1 base from V and 1 from J, leaving 8 bases between them. This CDR3 is 15 amino acids long. The CDR3 region is CASSLEGISNQPQHF. As DNA, the CDR3 is TGTGCCAGCAGCTTAGAGGGGATCAGCAATCAGCCCCAGCATTTT.

The genes are TRBV7-9 and TRBJ1-5; weak D call: TRBD1 (6 bases). The CDR3 runs to 13 residues. In germline, CDR1 is SEHNR, CDR2 FQNEAQ (reference sequence). V shed 3 bases and J shed 5 bases, with 8 bases lying between them. The CDR3 loop is CASSLSGDQPQHF. In nucleotides, the CDR3 is TGTGCCAGCAGCTTGTCAGGGGATCAGCCCCAGCATTTT. Full variable domain (rest looked up from reference TRBV7-9 and TRBJ1-5): DTGVSQNPRHKITKRGQNVTFRCDPISEHNRLYWYRQTLGQGPEFLTYFQNEAQLEKSRLLSDRFSAERPKGSFSTLEIQRTEQGDSAMYLCASSLSGDQPQHFGDGTRLSIL.

The chain carries TRBV12-3 or TRBV12-4 and TRBJ1-2; D gene ambiguous. The CDR3 loop spans 13 amino acids. V was clipped by 3 bases and J by 8 bases, with 13 bases between them. Written as DNA, the CDR3 is TGTGCCAGCAGTTTTGGGCCCCCGGTCGGCTACACCTTC. Residues: CASSFGPPVGYTF.

V usage is TRBV19 and J usage is TRBJ1-5, with 8 bases that match TRBD1. The CDR3 runs to 16 residues. The V and J ends lost 2 bases and 3 bases, in that order; junction bases with no gene match: 6. Germline loops: CDR1 LNHDA, CDR2 SQIVND (reference sequence). Here the CDR3 reads CASSITSGGFNQPQHF. CDR3 sequence (DNA): TGTGCCAGTAGTATAACTTCAGGGGGCTTCAATCAGCCCCAGCATTTT.

V usage is TRBV27 and J usage is TRBJ2-7, with 8 bases aligning to TRBD2. The V and J ends lost 5 bases and 1 base, in that order; junction bases with no gene match: 4. The CDR3 sequence is 14 residues long. Per the germline V gene, CDR1 is MNHEY and CDR2 is SMNVEV (reference sequence). The CDR3 DNA is TGTGCCAGCAGTCGAGCGGGAGAGTCCTACGAGCAGTACTTC. Translated: CASSRAGESYEQYF.

This chain joins TRBV7-3 and TRBJ2-7, with 12 bases matching TRBD2. This CDR3 contains 14 residues. Per the germline V gene, CDR1 is SGHTA and CDR2 is FQGTGA. V was pared by 2 bases and J by 6 bases, with 2 bases of the junction left unmatched. CDR3 nucleotides: TGTGCCAGCAGCTTAGGACTAGCGGGATCCGAGCAGTACTTC. This gives the protein CASSLGLAGSEQYF.

This sequence joins TRBV27 and TRBJ1-1; the D is unclear. The V gene lost 4 bases and the J gene lost 4 bases, with 16 bases spanning the gap. Germline V gives CDR1 MNHEY, CDR2 SMNVEV (reference sequence). This CDR3 comprises 15 residues. The CDR3 loop is CASSSRFGIPTEAFF. The CDR3 bases are TGTGCCAGCAGTTCCAGGTTTGGAATCCCCACTGAAGCTTTCTTT.

This chain links TRBV19 with TRBJ1-1; no clear D gene. Germline loops: CDR1 LNHDA, CDR2 SQIVND (reference sequence). Between the trimmed V and J ends, which lost 0 bases and 8 bases, there was a span of 10 bases. The CDR3 contains 13 residues. DNA of the CDR3: TGTGCCAGTAGTATAGACTCCCCCGGGGAAGCTTTCTTT. As protein: CASSIDSPGEAFF.

V is TRBV6-5 and J is TRBJ2-7; 10 nucleotides agree with TRBD2. V dropped 7 bases and J dropped 6; count of bases not matched to a gene: 12. The CDR3 consists of 15 residues. Germline CDR1 and CDR2: MNHEY and SVGAGI. The DNA of the CDR3 is TGTGCCAGCACCGCCCGTGGGAGCGGGAGGGGCGAGCAGTACTTC. This translates into CASTARGSGRGEQYF.

This chain joins TRBV12-3 or TRBV12-4 and TRBJ1-4; 9 bases align to TRBD1. This CDR3 has 13 residues. V lost 6 bases, J lost 10 bases, and 6 bases stayed unmatched. This chain's CDR3 is CASRQQGAGKLFF. CDR3 DNA: TGTGCCAGCAGACAACAGGGGGCCGGAAAACTGTTTTTT.

Comment on this clone: The same CDR3 arises from other DNA sequences in this sample as well. This rearrangement joins TRBV5-4 to TRBJ2-3; perhaps TRBD2 as D (5 bases). CDR3 length: 16 residues. The germline CDR1 and CDR2 sequences are SGHNT and YYREEE (reference sequence). V was shortened by 0 bases and J by 0 bases, with 11 bases between the two germline ends. The CDR3 DNA sequence: TGTGCCAGCAGCTTGGGAGGCGGGCCCAGCACAGATACGCAGTATTTT. It codes for CASSLGGGPSTDTQYF.

The chain has TRBV6-4 and TRBJ1-1, with D possibly TRBD1 on 6 matching bases. Germline assignment: CDR1 MRHNA and CDR2 SNTAGT. There are 12 residues in the CDR3. V lost 4 bases to trimming and J lost 4 bases, with 7 bases between them. CDR3 amino acids: CASSAGATEAFF. The CDR3 bases are TGTGCCAGCAGTGCAGGGGCCACTGAAGCTTTCTTT.

The chain is built from TRBV6-1 and TRBJ1-5; no reliable D call. Germline V gives CDR1 MNHNS, CDR2 SASEGT. V was trimmed by 3 bases and J by 2 bases, leaving 14 bases between them. The CDR3 covers 16 residues. The CDR3 loop reads CASSERPIRGNQPQHF. In nucleotides, the CDR3 is TGTGCCAGCAGTGAGCGACCTATACGGGGCAATCAGCCCCAGCATTTT.

The chain recombines TRBV6-5 with TRBJ2-2, with no clear D. The germline V gene has CDR1 MNHEY and CDR2 SVGAGI. The V end was cut by 5 bases, the J end by 6 bases, with 7 bases between. The CDR3 covers 12 residues. DNA for the CDR3: TGTGCCAGCAGTCCGGTCTCCGGGGAGCTGTTTTTT. Translation: CASSPVSGELFF.